The subject of this entry is one T cell receptor beta chain. Its antigen is undetermined. This entry comes from a study of regulatory T cells in long-lasting Graves disease. The study's findings and limits: With under 3,500 shared public clonotypes, persistent patients exceeded new patients, who shared approximately 880.

Stated time point: newly diagnosed GD, antithyroid drugs for less than 3 months. There was RNA extracted from PBMCs, and the TCR library was made from it. Graves' disease diagnosis followed American Thyroid Association guidelines. From germline, CDR1 is SGHRS and CDR2 YFSETQ. V was pared by 3 bases and J by 3 bases, with 18 bases between. The CDR3 has 16 residues. With iRepertoire HTBI primers and Arm-PCR of CDR3 regions, TCR beta libraries were built. TCRdb ran MiXCR on the multiplex PCR reads and lists one entry per CDR3 protein. In the table there are 350,000 to 500,000 distinct CDR3 sequences, 12% to 15% of which are singletons. Another study also made use of these data, one on T cells in Graves' hyperthyroidism and ophthalmopathy. According to that study: Stable disease denoted Graves' hyperthyroidism without ophthalmopathy progression within 18 months. Clonotypes that were expanded in thyroid above 0.001 mostly appeared in blood too.

The source was peripheral blood mononuclear cells (PBMCs), collected at new diagnosis, from a patient treated with antithyroid drugs. V usage is TRBV5-1 and J usage is TRBJ2-5, with D maybe TRBD1 (6 bases). This clonotype originated in a woman aged 50 to 60 with Graves disease. This chain's CDR3 is CASSSSTGPRKETQYF. DNA for the CDR3: TGCGCCAGCAGCTCGTCGACAGGCCCCCGAAAAGAGACCCAGTACTTC. Using reference TRBV5-1 and TRBJ2-5 for the parts outside the CDR3, the full variable domain is KAGVTQTPRYLIKTRGQQVTLSCSPISGHRSVSWYQQTPGQGLQFLFEYFSETQRNKGNFPGRFSGRQFSNSRSEMNVSTLELGDSALYLCASSSSTGPRKETQYFGPGTRLLVL.